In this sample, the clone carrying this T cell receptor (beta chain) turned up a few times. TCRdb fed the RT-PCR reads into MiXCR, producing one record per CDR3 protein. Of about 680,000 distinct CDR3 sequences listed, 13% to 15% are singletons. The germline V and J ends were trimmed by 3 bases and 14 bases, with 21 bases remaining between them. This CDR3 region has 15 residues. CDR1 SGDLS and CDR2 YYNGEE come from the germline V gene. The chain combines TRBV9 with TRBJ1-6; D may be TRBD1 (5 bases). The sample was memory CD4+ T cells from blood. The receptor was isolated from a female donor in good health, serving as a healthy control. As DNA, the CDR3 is TGTGCCAGCAGCGCGGGGGGGGGAGGACTTTTAACCCTCCACTTT. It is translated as CASSAGGGGLLTLHF.